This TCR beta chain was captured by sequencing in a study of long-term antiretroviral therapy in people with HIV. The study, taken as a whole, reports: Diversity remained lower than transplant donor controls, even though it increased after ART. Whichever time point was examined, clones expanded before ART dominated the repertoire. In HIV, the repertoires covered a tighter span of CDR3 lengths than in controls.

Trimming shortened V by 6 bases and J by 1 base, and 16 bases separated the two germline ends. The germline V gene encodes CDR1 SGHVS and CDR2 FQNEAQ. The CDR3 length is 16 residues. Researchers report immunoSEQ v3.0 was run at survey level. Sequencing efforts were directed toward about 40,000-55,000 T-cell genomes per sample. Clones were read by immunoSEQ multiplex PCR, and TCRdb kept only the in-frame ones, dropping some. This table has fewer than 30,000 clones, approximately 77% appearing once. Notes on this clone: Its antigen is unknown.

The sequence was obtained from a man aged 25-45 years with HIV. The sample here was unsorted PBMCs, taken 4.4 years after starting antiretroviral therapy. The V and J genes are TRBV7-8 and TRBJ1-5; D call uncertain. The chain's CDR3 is CASSLVVHPSNQPQHF. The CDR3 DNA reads TGTGCCAGCAGTCTAGTGGTCCACCCCAGCAATCAGCCCCAGCATTTT. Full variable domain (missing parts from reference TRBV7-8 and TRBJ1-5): GAGVSQSPRYKVAKRGQDVALRCDPISGHVSLFWYQQALGQGPEFLTYFQNEAQLDKSGLPSDRFFAERPEGSVSTLKIQRTQQEDSAVYLCASSLVVHPSNQPQHFGDGTRLSIL.